This TCR beta chain was sequenced for a study of T cell responses to AZD1222 COVID-19 vaccine. Study conclusions and caveats: There were vaccine-associated CD4 TCRs across spike, dominant at 160-218 and 743-854. Possibly, clonal diversity was underestimated; donors were largely white British and included more females. As reported, nearly half of all spike-specific TCRs target variant regions that are unmutated. Spike-specific TCR breadth rose after two AZD1222 doses, and depth rose as well.

This clone showed up just a few times. Its antigen is unknown. Some clones are missing from TCRdb's copy, which holds only in-frame ones; the method was immunoSEQ multiplex PCR. This table has tens of thousands of clones, 86% appearing once. J lost 0 bases, V lost 0 bases, and 2 bases had no gene match. The V gene's germline CDR1 is SGHRS and CDR2 YFSETQ. There are 15 residues in the CDR3. This sequence joins TRBV5-1 and TRBJ1-2; TRBD1 aligns across 7 bases. This TCR derives from an adult who received the AZD1222 COVID-19 vaccine. This material consisted of peripheral blood, taken 28 days after the second AZD1222 dose. The CDR3 spells CASSLGDRSNYGYTF. CDR3 nucleotides: TGCGCCAGCAGCTTGGGGGACAGATCTAACTATGGCTACACCTTC.